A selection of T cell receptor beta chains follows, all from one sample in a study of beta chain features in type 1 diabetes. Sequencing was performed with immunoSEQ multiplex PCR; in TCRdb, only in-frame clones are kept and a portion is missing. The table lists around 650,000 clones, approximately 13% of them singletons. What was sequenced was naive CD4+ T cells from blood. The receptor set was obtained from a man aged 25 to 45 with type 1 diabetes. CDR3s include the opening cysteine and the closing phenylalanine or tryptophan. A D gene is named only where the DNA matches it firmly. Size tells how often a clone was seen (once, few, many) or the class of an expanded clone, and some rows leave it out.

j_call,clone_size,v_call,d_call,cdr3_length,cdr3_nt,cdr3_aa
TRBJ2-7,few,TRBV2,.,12,TGTGCCAGCAGTATGTCAGACTACGAGCAGTACTTC,CASSMSDYEQYF
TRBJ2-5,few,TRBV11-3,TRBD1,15,TGTGCCAGCAGCTTAGACGGACAGGTACAAGAGACCCAGTACTTC,CASSLDGQVQETQYF
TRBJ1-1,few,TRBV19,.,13,TGTGCCAGTAGTATGGAGACTCAAGTTGAAGCTTTCTTT,CASSMETQVEAFF
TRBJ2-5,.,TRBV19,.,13,TGTGCCAGTAGTTTGGACTACCAAGAGACCCAGTACTTC,CASSLDYQETQYF
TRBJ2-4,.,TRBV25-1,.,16,TGTGCCAGCAGTGAATCTTCCGGGACCCCCAAAAACATTCAGTACTTC,CASSESSGTPKNIQYF
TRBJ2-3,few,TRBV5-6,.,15,TGTGCCAGCAGCTTCTTCGACACCACAGCGGATACGCAGTATTTT,CASSFFDTTADTQYF
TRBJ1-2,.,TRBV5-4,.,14,TGTGCCAGCAGCTTGGTAGAACAGACCTATGGCTACACCTTC,CASSLVEQTYGYTF
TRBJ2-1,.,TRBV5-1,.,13,TGCGCCAGCAGCTTGGGGGGGCGCAATGAGCAGTTCTTC,CASSLGGRNEQFF
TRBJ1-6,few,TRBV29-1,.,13,TGCAGCGCCGCGGCCACCAATAATTCACCCCTCCACTTT,CSAAATNNSPLHF
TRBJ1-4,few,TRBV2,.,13,TGTGCCAGCAGGGGCTTCGCTAATGAAAAACTGTTTTTT,CASRGFANEKLFF
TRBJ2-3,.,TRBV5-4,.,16,TGTGCCAGCAGCCATGCGGGCGGCCAGGGCTCAGATACGCAGTATTTT,CASSHAGGQGSDTQYF
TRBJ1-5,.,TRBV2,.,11,TGTGCCAGCAGCTCTGGCAGCCACGGTCATTTT,CASSSGSHGHF
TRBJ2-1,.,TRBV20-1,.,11,TGCAGTGCCCGTGCTTACAATGAGCAGTTCTTC,CSARAYNEQFF
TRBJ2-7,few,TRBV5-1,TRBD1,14,TGCGCCAGCAGCGGGACAGGGGGACACTACGAGCAGTACTTC,CASSGTGGHYEQYF
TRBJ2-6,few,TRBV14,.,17,TGTGCCAGCAGCCAAGATCCGGCACGCTCTGGGGCCAACGTCCTGACTTTC,CASSQDPARSGANVLTF
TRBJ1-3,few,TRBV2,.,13,TGTGCCAGCCCTGGCGGAGCAGGAAACACCATATATTTT,CASPGGAGNTIYF
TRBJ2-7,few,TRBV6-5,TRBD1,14,TGTGCCAGCAGTTACTCGGGGACAGACTACGAGCAGTACTTC,CASSYSGTDYEQYF
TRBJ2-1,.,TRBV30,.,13,TGTGCCCACTCGAGGGCCAGCGGGTATGAGCAGTTCTTC,CAHSRASGYEQFF
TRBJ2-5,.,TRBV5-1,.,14,TGCGCCAGCAGCCCGGGGTCGACAGAGGGGACCCAGTACTTC,CASSPGSTEGTQYF
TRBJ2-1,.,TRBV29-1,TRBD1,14,TGCAGCGTCACCGGGACAGGGGTGTTCGATGAGCAGTTCTTC,CSVTGTGVFDEQFF
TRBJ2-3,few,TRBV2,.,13,TGTGCCAGCATGACGTTTAGCACAGATACGCAGTATTTT,CASMTFSTDTQYF
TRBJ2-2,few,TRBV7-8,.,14,TGTGCCAGCAGCGCCCAGGGTACGGCCGGGGAGCTGTTTTTT,CASSAQGTAGELFF
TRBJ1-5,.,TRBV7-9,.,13,TGTGCCAGCAGCTTAGTCGAGGATCAGCCCCAGCATTTT,CASSLVEDQPQHF
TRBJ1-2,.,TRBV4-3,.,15,TGCGCCAGCAGCCAAGATTGGCAGGGTGGAAATGGCTACACCTTC,CASSQDWQGGNGYTF
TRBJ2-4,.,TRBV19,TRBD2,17,TGTGCCAGTAGTATAGTGGGGAGCGGGACGGGCAAAAACATTCAGTACTTC,CASSIVGSGTGKNIQYF
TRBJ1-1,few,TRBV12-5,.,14,TGTGCTAGTGGTTTGGGGTTACAGCGGACTGAAGCTTTCTTT,CASGLGLQRTEAFF
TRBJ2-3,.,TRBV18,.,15,TGTGCCAGCTCACCCAACGACGGAAGCACAGATACGCAGTATTTT,CASSPNDGSTDTQYF
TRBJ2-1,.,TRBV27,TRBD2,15,TGTGCCAGCAGAGTCCCTAGCGGGGGATTTAATGAGCAGTTCTTC,CASRVPSGGFNEQFF
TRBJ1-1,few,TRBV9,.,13,TGTGCCAGCAGGGGACGGCTGAACACTGAAGCTTTCTTT,CASRGRLNTEAFF
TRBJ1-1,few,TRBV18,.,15,TGTGCCAGCTCACCGGTGGCAAACATGAACACTGAAGCTTTCTTT,CASSPVANMNTEAFF
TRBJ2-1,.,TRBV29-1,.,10,TGCAGCGTTGCGCGGAATGAGCAGTTCTTC,CSVARNEQFF